This T cell receptor (beta chain) was sequenced in a study of identical twins. TCRdb used MiXCR to reprocess the 5' RACE reads, holding one entry per CDR3 protein. The sample yields 500,000 to 650,000 distinct CDR3 sequences, about 22% seen once. Study results and limitations: Shared out-of-frame alpha sequences (those common to twins) showed excess low generation probability.

Concerning this clonotype itself: Its specificity is unknown.

V shed 6 bases and J 3 bases; nucleotides not matched to a gene: 14. This CDR3 contains 17 residues. Germline V lookup: CDR1 ENHRY, CDR2 SYGVKD. The same sample was also used in a study of yellow fever vaccine responses in identical twins.

This chain links TRBV10-3 with TRBJ2-1, with 7 bases lining up with TRBD1. What was sequenced was CD4+ T cells sorted from blood. The source of this sequence is a woman aged 18-29 years in good health. The CDR3 DNA sequence: TGTGCCATCAGCGCCGTGAGGGACAGCTCTGGCTACAATGAGCAGTTCTTC. Amino acids: CAISAVRDSSGYNEQFF.